The clone carrying this T cell receptor beta chain was detected ten times or more. Germline V gene data show CDR1 as SGDLS and CDR2 as YYNGEE. The CDR3 has 16 amino acids. Trimming took 4 bases from V and 6 from J, leaving 19 bases between them. Original analysis: Estimation of nucleated cell counts relied on the amplification of reference gene primers. Only in-frame clones appear in the TCRdb table, and some are missing; sequencing was by immunoSEQ multiplex PCR. V and J calls and clone size are those listed in that table; D and trimming were worked out from the DNA. The repertoire consists of some 44,000 clones, with about 80% occurring once and the leading ten covering 23%. This specimen comes from a study of blood T cell repertoires in COVID-19. About the study: COVID-19 samples from acute and convalescent phases originated in the United States, Italy and Spain. In each case, the material was cDNA or gDNA derived from T cells, B-cell-depleted T cells, or PBMCs.

This sequence joins TRBV9 and TRBJ2-2; D not certain. Sequencing input: peripheral blood. This TCR came from a woman in her sixties with acute or convalescent COVID-19. CDR3 in amino acids: CASSTYLVGDPGELFF. For the CDR3, the DNA is TGTGCCAGCAGCACGTACCTCGTGGGCGACCCCGGGGAGCTGTTTTTT.